What follows are 8 T cell receptor beta chains derived from one specimen sequenced in a study of PD-1 blockade in mismatch repair-deficient tumors (TCRdb year 2017). Library creation used the immunoSEQ multiplex PCR assay. The immuneACCESS repertoire file appears here via TCRdb, limited to in-frame rearrangements. These files lack a portion of the clones; in checked studies, under half of the deficit traces to unresolved V genes, and the cause of the others is not known. The sample contains around 100,000 clones, around three quarters of them found a single time. The ten largest clonotypes hold roughly 4.5% of the sample. Sequenced here: peripheral blood, sampled approximately 14 months after starting pembrolizumab. These receptor sequences come from an adult with mismatch repair-deficient cancer.

The chain carries TRBV27 and TRBJ1-1; 7 bases are a match to TRBD1. The junction had 9 bases not matched to a gene; V was cut back by 7 bases and J by 1 base. Germline V gene data show CDR1 as MNHEY and CDR2 as SMNVEV (reference sequence). This CDR3 has 15 amino acids. This CDR3 reads CASTPQQGTNTEAFF. The CDR3 region has the DNA TGTGCCAGCACGCCCCAACAGGGGACGAACACTGAAGCTTTCTTT.

This chain joins TRBV27 and TRBJ2-7; TRBD1 matches 10 bases. The CDR3 runs 14 residues. Trimming removed 6 bases from V and 2 bases from J; junction bases left unmatched: 4. Germline V gene data show CDR1 as MNHEY and CDR2 as SMNVEV (reference sequence). The CDR3 loop reads CASRRTGGPYEQYF. CDR3 DNA sequence: TGTGCCAGCAGAAGGACAGGGGGACCCTACGAGCAGTACTTC.

The V and J genes are TRBV5-1 and TRBJ1-4; TRBD1 might be the D (5 bases). The V and J ends lost 4 bases and 1 base respectively, with 11 bases between them. Germline CDR1 and CDR2: SGHRS and YFSETQ. The CDR3 is 15 amino acids. The CDR3 DNA reads TGCGCCAGCAGCCCGGACGGGGGAACTAATGAAAAACTGTTTTTT. Encoded protein: CASSPDGGTNEKLFF.

This chain links TRBV19 with TRBJ2-7; TRBD2 matches 11 bases. Trimming cost V 8 bases and J 2 bases; bases outside gene matches: 8. Germline CDR1 and CDR2: LNHDA and SQIVND (reference sequence). The CDR3 loop spans 15 amino acids. The DNA of the CDR3 is TGTGCCAGTGGCCTCGGACTAGCGGGCGCCTACGAGCAGTACTTC. Protein: CASGLGLAGAYEQYF.

The J gene is TRBJ2-7, the V gene TRBV15; tentative D call: TRBD2 (5 bases). CDR3 length: 15 amino acids. V gave up 5 bases and J gave up 3 bases, with 17 bases separating them. CDR1 and CDR2 from the germline V gene are LNHNV and YYDKDF (reference sequence). The CDR3 reads CATSGWTGGIYEQYF. The CDR3 DNA reads as TGTGCCACCAGCGGCTGGACTGGAGGAATCTACGAGCAGTACTTC.

The chain carries TRBV15 and TRBJ2-7; D uncertain. This CDR3 spans 15 amino acids. Germline-derived CDR1 and CDR2 are LNHNV and YYDKDF (reference sequence). Trimming took off 0 bases at V and 2 bases at J, with 11 bases between the two ends. The CDR3 DNA follows: TGTGCCACCAGCAGAGATCGCTCGCAGGCCTACGAGCAGTACTTC. As protein: CATSRDRSQAYEQYF.

This clone was found a few times. An end of the junction differs from the germline gene, which may be a read error. This chain uses TRBV7-7 with TRBJ2-5; 7 positions match TRBD1. The germline CDR1 and CDR2 sequences are SSHAT and FNYEAQ (reference sequence). The CDR3 has 14 amino acids. The CDR3 region is CASSSAGGRETQYF. CDR3 bases: TGTGCTAGCAGCTCTGCAGGGGGTAGGGAGACCCAGTACTTC.

The chain carries TRBV19 and TRBJ2-3; D might be TRBD2 (6 bases). Trimming removed 5 bases at V and 0 bases at J, with 15 bases between. This CDR3 has 16 amino acids. Germline V CDR1 and CDR2: LNHDA, SQIVND (reference sequence). The CDR3 reads CASSVLSSVSTDTQYF. The CDR3 nucleotides read TGTGCCAGTAGTGTTCTTTCTAGCGTCAGCACAGATACGCAGTATTTT.